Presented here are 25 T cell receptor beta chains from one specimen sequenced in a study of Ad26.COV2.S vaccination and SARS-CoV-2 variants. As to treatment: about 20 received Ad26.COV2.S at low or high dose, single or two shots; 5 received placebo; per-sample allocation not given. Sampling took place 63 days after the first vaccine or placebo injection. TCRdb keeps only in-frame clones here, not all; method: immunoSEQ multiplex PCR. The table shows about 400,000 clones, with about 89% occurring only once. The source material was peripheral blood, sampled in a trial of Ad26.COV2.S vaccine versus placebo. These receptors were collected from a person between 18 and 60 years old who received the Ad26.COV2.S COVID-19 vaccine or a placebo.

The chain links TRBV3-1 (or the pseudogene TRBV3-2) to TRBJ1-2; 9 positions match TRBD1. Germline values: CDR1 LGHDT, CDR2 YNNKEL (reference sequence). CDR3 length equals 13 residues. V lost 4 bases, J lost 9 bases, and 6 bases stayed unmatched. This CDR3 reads CASSPGDRERYTF. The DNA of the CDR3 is TGTGCCAGCAGCCCCGGGGACAGGGAGCGCTACACCTTC.

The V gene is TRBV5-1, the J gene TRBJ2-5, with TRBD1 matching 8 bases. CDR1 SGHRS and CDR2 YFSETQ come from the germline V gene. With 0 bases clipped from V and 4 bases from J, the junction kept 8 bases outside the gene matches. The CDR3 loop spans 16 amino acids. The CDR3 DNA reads TGCGCCAGCAGCTTGGAATTACAGGGGGACGGAGAGACCCAGTACTTC. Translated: CASSLELQGDGETQYF.

The CDR3: CASSPGTALAKNIQYF. CDR3 bases: TGTGCCAGCAGCCCGGGGACGGCCCTAGCCAAAAACATTCAGTACTTC. This chain connects TRBV11-2 to TRBJ2-4; the D call may be TRBD1 or TRBD2 (5 bases each). The CDR3 has 16 residues. Trimming cost V 5 bases and J 0 bases, with 14 bases left between them. The germline V gene has CDR1 SGHAT and CDR2 FQNNGV.

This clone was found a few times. CDR3: CASSAQAGTGNTIYF. The DNA of the CDR3 is TGTGCCAGCAGTGCCCAGGCGGGTACTGGAAACACCATATATTTT. J is TRBJ1-3 and V is TRBV28; the D is unclear. CDR1 MDHEN and CDR2 SYDVKM come from the germline V gene. This CDR3 has 15 residues. Trimming pared 5 bases from V and 2 bases from J, leaving 13 bases between. Based on the CDR3 plus reference TRBV28 and TRBJ1-3, the full variable domain is DVKVTQSSRYLVKRTGEKVFLECVQDMDHENMFWYRQDPGLGLRLIYFSYDVKMKEKGDIPEGYSVSREKKERFSLILESASTNQTSMYLCASSAQAGTGNTIYFGEGSWLTVV.

This chain's CDR3 is CASSLNTRQDLSYEQYF. Here the CDR3 DNA reads TGTGCCAGCAGTTTAAATACCCGACAGGACCTCTCCTACGAGCAGTACTTC. The chain joins TRBV28 to TRBJ2-7; D possibly corresponds to TRBD1 (6 bases). Per germline, CDR1 MDHEN and CDR2 SYDVKM. The CDR3 contains 17 residues. V was cut by 2 bases and J by 0 bases, with 17 bases left in between.

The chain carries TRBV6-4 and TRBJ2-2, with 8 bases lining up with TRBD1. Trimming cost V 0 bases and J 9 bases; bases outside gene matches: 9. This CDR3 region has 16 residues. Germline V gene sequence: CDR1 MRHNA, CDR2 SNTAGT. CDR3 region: CASSDSRQGARRELFF. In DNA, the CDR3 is TGTGCCAGCAGTGACTCGAGGCAGGGGGCGCGAAGGGAGCTGTTTTTT.

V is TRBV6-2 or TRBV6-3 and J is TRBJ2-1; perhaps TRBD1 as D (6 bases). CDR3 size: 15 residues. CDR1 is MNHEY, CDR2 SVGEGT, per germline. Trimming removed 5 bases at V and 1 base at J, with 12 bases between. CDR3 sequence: CASSGDTGSYNEQFF. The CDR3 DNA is TGTGCCAGCAGTGGGGACACAGGGTCCTACAATGAGCAGTTCTTC.

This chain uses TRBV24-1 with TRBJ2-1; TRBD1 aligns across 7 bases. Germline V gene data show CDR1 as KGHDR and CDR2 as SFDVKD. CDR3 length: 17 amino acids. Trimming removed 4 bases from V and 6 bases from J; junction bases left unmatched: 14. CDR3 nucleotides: TGTGCCACCAGTGAATACAGGGGTAGGGGCGCGGGCAATGAGCAGTTCTTC. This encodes CATSEYRGRGAGNEQFF.

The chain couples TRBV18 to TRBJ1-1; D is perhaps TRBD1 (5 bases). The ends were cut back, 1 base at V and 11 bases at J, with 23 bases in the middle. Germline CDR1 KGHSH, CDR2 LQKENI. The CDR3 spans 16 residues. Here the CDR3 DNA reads TGTGCCAGCTCACCACTTTCAGGGTACCTAGCCTTGGGGGCTTTCTTT. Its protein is CASSPLSGYLALGAFF.

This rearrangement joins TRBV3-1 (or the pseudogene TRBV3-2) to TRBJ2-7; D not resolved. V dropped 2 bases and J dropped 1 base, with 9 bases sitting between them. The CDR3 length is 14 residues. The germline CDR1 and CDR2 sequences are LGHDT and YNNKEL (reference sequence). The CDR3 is CASSQNVRSYEQYF. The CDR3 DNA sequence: TGTGCCAGCAGCCAAAACGTAAGATCCTACGAGCAGTACTTC.

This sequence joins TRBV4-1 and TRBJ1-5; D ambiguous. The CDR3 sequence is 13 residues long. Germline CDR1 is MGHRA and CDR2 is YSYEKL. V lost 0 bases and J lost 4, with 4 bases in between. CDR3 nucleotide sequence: TGCGCCAGCAGCCAAGAGGAGAATCAGCCCCAGCATTTT. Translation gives CASSQEENQPQHF.

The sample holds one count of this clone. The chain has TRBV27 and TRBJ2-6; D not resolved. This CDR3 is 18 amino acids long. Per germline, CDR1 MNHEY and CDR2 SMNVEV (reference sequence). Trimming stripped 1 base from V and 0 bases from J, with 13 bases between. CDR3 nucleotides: TGTGCCAGCAGTTTATTTCGTCCCACCTCCTCTGGGGCCAACGTCCTGACTTTC. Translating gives CASSLFRPTSSGANVLTF.

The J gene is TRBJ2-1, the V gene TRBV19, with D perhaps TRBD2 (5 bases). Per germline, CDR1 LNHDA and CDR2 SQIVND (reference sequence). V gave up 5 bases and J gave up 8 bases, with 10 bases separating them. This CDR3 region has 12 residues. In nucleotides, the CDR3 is TGTGCCAGTAGTCGCCGGCGGGATGAGCAGTTCTTC. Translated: CASSRRRDEQFF.

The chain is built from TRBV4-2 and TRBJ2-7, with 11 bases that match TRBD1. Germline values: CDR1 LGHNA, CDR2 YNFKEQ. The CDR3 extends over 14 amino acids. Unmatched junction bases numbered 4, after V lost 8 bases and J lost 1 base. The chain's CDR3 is CASGGTGGSYEQYF. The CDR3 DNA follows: TGTGCCAGCGGCGGGACAGGGGGGTCCTACGAGCAGTACTTC.

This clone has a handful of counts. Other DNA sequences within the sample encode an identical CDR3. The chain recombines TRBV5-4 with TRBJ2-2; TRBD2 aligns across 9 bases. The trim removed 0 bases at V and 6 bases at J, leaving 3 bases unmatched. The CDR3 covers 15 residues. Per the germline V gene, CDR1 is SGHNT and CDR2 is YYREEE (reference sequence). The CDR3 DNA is TGTGCCAGCAGCTTGGGCTTAGCGGGAGCCGGGGAGCTGTTTTTT. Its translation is CASSLGLAGAGELFF. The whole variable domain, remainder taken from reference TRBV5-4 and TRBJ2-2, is ETGVTQSPTHLIKTRGQQVTLRCSSQSGHNTVSWYQQALGQGPQFIFQYYREEENGRGNFPPRFSGLQFPNYSSELNVNALELDDSALYLCASSLGLAGAGELFFGEGSRLTVL.

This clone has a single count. The CDR3 DNA reads TGTGCCAGCAGCCAAGATATTAGCGGTTACAATGAGCAGTTCTTC. Translation: CASSQDISGYNEQFF. The V and J genes are TRBV3-1 (or the pseudogene TRBV3-2) and TRBJ2-1; TRBD2 might be the D (6 bases). The germline V and J ends were trimmed by 0 bases and 4 bases, with 10 bases remaining between them. CDR3 length equals 15 residues. CDR1 LGHDT and CDR2 YNNKEL come from the germline V gene (reference sequence).

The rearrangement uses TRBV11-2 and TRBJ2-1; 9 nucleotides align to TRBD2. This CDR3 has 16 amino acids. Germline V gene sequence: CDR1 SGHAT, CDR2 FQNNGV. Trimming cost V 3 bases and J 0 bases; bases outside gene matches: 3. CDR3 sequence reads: CASSLTSGSSYNEQFF. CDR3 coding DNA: TGTGCCAGCAGCTTGACTAGCGGCAGCTCCTACAATGAGCAGTTCTTC.

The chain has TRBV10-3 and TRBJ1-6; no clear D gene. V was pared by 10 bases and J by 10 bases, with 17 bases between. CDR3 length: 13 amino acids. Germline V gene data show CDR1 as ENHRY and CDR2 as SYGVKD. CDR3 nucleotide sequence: TGTGCCACCAGAACAGATTTATACTCACCCCTCCACTTT. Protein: CATRTDLYSPLHF.

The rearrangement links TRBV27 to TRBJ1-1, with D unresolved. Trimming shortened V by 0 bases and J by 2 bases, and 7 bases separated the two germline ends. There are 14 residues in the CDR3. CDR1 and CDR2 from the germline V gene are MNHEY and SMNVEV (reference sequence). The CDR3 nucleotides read TGTGCCAGCAGTTTATCGACCAGAAACACTGAAGCTTTCTTT. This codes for CASSLSTRNTEAFF.

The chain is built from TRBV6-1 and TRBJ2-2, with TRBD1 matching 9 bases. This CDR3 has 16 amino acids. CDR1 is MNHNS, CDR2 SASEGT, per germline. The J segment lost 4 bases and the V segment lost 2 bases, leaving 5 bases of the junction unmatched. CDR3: CASSESRQGGTGELFF. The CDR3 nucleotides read TGTGCCAGCAGTGAAAGTCGACAGGGGGGCACCGGGGAGCTGTTTTTT.

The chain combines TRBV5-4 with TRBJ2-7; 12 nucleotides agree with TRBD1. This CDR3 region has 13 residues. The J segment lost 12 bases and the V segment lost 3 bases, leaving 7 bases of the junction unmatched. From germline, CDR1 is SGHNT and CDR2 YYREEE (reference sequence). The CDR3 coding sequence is TGTGCCAGCAGCTCCGGGACAGGGGGCCTTCGGTACTTC. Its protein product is CASSSGTGGLRYF.

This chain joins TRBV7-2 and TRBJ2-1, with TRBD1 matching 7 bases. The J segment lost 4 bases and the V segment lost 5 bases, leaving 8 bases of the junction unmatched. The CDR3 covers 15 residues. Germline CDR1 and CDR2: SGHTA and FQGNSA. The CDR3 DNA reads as TGTGCCAGCAGCCCCGGGACAGACTTTTACAATGAGCAGTTCTTC. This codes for CASSPGTDFYNEQFF.

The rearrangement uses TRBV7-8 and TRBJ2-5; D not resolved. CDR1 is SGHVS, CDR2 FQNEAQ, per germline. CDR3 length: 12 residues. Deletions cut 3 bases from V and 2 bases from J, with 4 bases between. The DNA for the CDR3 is TGTGCCAGCAGCTTGAATCAAGAGACCCAGTACTTC. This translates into CASSLNQETQYF.

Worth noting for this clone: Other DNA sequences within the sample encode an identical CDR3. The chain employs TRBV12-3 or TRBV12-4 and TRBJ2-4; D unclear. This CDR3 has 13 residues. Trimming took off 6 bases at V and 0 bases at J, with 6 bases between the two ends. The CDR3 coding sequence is TGTGCCAGCAGCCTAGTAGCCAAAAACATTCAGTACTTC. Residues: CASSLVAKNIQYF.

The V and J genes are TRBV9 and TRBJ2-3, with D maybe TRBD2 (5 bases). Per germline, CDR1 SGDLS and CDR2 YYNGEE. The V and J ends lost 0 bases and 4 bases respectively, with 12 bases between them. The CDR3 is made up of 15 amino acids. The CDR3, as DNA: TGTGCCAGCAGCGTAGCTGGAATAGCGCCAGATACGCAGTATTTT. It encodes CASSVAGIAPDTQYF. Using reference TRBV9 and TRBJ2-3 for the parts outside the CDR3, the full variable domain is DSGVTQTPKHLITATGQRVTLRCSPRSGDLSVYWYQQSLDQGLQFLIQYYNGEERAKGNILERFSAQQFPDLHSELNLSSLELGDSALYFCASSVAGIAPDTQYFGPGTRLTVL.